A single sample gave rise to the 2 T cell receptor beta chains below, sequenced in a study of CD8 T cells in Susac syndrome. With random hexamers, reverse transcription was performed on roughly 0.5 to 1 ug of RNA. TCRdb reanalysed the immunoSEQ multiplex PCR reads using MiXCR and keeps one entry per CDR3 protein. The table shows about 80,000 distinct CDR3 sequences, with about 91% occurring only once. The material sequenced was CD8+ T cells from PBMCs. The receptors derive from a human donor with multiple sclerosis.

The chain recombines TRBV6-2 or TRBV6-3 with TRBJ2-7; 9 bases map to TRBD2. The CDR3 has 15 amino acids. Per the germline V gene, CDR1 is MNHEY and CDR2 is SVGEGT. J lost 2 bases, V lost 7 bases, and 9 bases had no gene match. CDR3 loop: CASTRSGSLPYEQYF. DNA of the CDR3: TGTGCCAGCACCCGTAGCGGGAGTCTCCCCTACGAGCAGTACTTC.

The rearrangement links TRBV5-1 to TRBJ2-5; D gene unclear. The CDR3 is made up of 13 amino acids. The germline CDR1 and CDR2 sequences are SGHRS and YFSETQ. Trimming took 2 bases from V and 5 from J, leaving 10 bases between them. The CDR3 bases are TGCGCCAGCAGCTTAAGGGTCGGGGAGACCCAGTACTTC. It yields the protein CASSLRVGETQYF.